The source of this T cell receptor (beta chain) is a study of blood T cell repertoires in COVID-19. TCRdb's copy holds only in-frame clones and misses some; the assay was immunoSEQ multiplex PCR. In the table there are 350,000 or so clones, roughly nine tenths of which are singletons. The germline V gene encodes CDR1 MNHNS and CDR2 SASEGT. The CDR3 loop spans 14 amino acids. Losses at the gene ends were 3 bases for V and 6 bases for J; bases not matched to a gene: 7. Two negative PCRs, clearance, or symptom resolution had been documented for recovered Cohort 3 donors. This sequence originates from a young woman who had recovered from COVID-19. The sample comprised PBMCs or T cells enriched from blood (not recorded which). The chain combines TRBV6-1 with TRBJ1-2, with 7 bases matching TRBD1. The CDR3 loop is CASSDVGGTDGYTF. The DNA for the CDR3 is TGTGCCAGCAGTGATGTAGGGGGGACAGATGGCTACACCTTC.